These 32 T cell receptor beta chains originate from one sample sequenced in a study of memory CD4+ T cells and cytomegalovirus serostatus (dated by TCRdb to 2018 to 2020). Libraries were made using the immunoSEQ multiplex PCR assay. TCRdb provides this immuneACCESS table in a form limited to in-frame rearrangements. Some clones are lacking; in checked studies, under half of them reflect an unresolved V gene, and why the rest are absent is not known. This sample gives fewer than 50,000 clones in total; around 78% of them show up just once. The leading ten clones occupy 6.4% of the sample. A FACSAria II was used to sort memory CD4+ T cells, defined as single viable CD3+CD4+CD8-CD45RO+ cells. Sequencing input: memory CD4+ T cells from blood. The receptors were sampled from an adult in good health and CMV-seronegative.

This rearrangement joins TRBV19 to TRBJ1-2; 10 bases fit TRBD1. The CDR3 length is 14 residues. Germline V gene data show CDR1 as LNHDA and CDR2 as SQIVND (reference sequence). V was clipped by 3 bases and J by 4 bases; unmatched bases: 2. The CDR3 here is CASSIGTGAYGYTF. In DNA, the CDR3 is TGTGCCAGTAGTATCGGGACAGGGGCCTATGGCTACACCTTC.

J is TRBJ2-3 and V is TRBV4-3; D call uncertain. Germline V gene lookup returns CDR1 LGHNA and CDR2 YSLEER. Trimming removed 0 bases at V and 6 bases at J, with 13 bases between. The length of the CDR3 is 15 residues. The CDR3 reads CASSQEAHSRDTQYF. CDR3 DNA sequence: TGCGCCAGCAGCCAAGAGGCCCATTCCCGTGATACGCAGTATTTT.

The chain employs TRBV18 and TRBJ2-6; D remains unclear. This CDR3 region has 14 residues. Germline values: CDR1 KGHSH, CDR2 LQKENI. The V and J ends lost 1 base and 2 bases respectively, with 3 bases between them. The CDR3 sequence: CASSPLAGANVLTF. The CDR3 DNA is TGTGCCAGCTCACCACTAGCTGGGGCCAACGTCCTGACTTTC.

CDR3 DNA sequence: TGCGCCACTTCAACTAGCGGGACAGGTTCAGATACGCAGTATTTT. This gives the protein CATSTSGTGSDTQYF. The chain combines TRBV5-1 with TRBJ2-3, with TRBD2 matching 10 bases. This CDR3 comprises 15 residues. The germline gives CDR1 SGHRS, CDR2 YFSETQ. The V segment lost 9 bases and the J segment 4 bases; nucleotides outside the gene matches: 11.

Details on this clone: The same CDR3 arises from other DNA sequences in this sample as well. CDR3 amino acids: CASSYSRSGANVLTF. The CDR3 nucleotides read TGTGCCAGCAGTTACTCGCGCTCTGGGGCCAACGTCCTGACTTTC. The chain carries TRBV6-6 and TRBJ2-6; D is undetermined. In germline, CDR1 is MNHNY, CDR2 SVGAGI (reference sequence). The CDR3 spans 15 residues. The ends were cut back, 0 bases at V and 0 bases at J, with 3 bases in the middle.

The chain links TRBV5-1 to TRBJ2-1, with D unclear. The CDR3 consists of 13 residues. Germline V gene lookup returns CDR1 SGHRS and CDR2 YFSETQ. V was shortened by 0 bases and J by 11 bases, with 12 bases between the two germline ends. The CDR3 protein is CASSLEHGLQQFF. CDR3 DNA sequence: TGCGCCAGCAGCTTGGAACATGGGCTCCAGCAGTTCTTC.

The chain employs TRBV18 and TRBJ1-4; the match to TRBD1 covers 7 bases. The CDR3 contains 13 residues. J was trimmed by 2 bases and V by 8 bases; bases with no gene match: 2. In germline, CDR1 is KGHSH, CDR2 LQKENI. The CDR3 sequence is CASTTGTNEKLFF. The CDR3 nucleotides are TGTGCCAGCACGACAGGGACTAATGAAAAACTGTTTTTT.

CDR3 bases: TGTGCCAGCAGCAGGGAGATGCTGGGGCAGGGGGTAGATGAGCAGTTCTTC. Amino acid sequence: CASSREMLGQGVDEQFF. This chain uses TRBV5-4 with TRBJ2-1, with TRBD1 matching 7 bases. Germline CDR1 is SGHNT and CDR2 is YYREEE (reference sequence). Trimming removed 4 bases from V and 8 bases from J; junction bases left unmatched: 18. The length of the CDR3 is 17 residues.

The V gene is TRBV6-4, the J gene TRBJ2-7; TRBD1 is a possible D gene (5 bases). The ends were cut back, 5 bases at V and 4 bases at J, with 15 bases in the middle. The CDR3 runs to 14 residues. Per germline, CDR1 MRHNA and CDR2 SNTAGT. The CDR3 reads CASSPRAREYEQYF. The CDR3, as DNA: TGTGCCAGCAGTCCCCGGGCCAGGGAATACGAGCAGTACTTC.

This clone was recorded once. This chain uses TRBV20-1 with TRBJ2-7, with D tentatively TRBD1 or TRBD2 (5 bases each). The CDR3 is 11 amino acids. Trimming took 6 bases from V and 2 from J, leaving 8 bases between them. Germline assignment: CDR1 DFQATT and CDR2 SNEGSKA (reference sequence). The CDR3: CSAGDPYEQYF. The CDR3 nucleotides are TGCAGTGCGGGGGACCCCTACGAGCAGTACTTC.

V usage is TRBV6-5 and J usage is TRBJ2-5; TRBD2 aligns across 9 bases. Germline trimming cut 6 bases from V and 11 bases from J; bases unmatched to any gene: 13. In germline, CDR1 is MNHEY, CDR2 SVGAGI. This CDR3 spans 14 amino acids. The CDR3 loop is CASRPAGGAQEQYF. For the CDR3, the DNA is TGTGCCAGCAGACCGGCGGGGGGGGCGCAAGAGCAGTACTTC.

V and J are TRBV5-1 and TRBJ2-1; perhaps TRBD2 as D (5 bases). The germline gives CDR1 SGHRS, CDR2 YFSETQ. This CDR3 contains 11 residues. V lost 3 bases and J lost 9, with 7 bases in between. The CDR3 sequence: CASSSAVEQFF. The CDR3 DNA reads TGCGCCAGCAGCTCAGCGGTTGAGCAGTTCTTC.

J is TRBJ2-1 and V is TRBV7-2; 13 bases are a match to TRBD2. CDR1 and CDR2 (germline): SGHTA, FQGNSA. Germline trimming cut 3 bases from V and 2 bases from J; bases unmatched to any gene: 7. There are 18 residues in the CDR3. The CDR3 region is CASSLATGTSGAYNEQFF. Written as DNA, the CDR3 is TGTGCCAGCAGCTTGGCGACCGGGACTAGCGGGGCCTACAATGAGCAGTTCTTC.

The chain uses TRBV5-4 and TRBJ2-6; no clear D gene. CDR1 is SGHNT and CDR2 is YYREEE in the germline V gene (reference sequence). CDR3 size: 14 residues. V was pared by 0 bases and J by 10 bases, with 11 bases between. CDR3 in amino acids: CASSLEGATNVLTF. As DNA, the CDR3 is TGTGCCAGCAGCTTGGAGGGCGCTACTAACGTCCTGACTTTC.

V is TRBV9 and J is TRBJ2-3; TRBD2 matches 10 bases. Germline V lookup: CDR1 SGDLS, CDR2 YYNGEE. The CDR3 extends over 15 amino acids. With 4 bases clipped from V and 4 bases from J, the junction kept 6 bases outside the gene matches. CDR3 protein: CASSRGLAEADTQYF. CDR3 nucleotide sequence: TGTGCCAGCAGCCGTGGACTAGCGGAAGCAGATACGCAGTATTTT. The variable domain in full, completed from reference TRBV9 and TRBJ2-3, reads DSGVTQTPKHLITATGQRVTLRCSPRSGDLSVYWYQQSLDQGLQFLIQYYNGEERAKGNILERFSAQQFPDLHSELNLSSLELGDSALYFCASSRGLAEADTQYFGPGTRLTVL.

CDR3 in amino acids: CASSPWGKGSDTGELFF. CDR3 nucleotides: TGTGCCAGCAGCCCATGGGGGAAGGGATCCGACACCGGGGAGCTGTTTTTT. This chain links TRBV5-8 with TRBJ2-2; D possibly matches TRBD1 or TRBD2 (5 bases each). Trimming pared 4 bases from V and 3 bases from J, leaving 19 bases between. The CDR3 length is 17 residues. Germline lookup yields CDR1 SGHTS and CDR2 YDEGEE.

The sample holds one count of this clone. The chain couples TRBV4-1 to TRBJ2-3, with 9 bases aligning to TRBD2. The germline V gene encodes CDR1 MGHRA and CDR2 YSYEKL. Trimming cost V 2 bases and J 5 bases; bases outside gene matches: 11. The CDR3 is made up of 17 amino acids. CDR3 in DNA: TGCGCCAGCAGCCAATGGGGAGGCGGGAGGGCCGGAGATACGCAGTATTTT. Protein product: CASSQWGGGRAGDTQYF.

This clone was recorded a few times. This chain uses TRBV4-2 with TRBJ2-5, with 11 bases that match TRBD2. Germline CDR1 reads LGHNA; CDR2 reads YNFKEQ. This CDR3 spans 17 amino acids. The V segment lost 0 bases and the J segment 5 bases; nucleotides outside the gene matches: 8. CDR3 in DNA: TGTGCCAGCAGCCAAGATCTTACTAGCGGGAGCTCTGAGACCCAGTACTTC. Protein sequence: CASSQDLTSGSSETQYF.

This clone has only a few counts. The DNA of the CDR3 is TGTGCCTGGAGTATTACAGGGGCCGGGGCCAACGTCCTGACTTTC. It specifies CAWSITGAGANVLTF. This rearrangement joins TRBV30 to TRBJ2-6, with TRBD1 identical over 7 bases. Unmatched junction bases numbered 5, after V lost 2 bases and J lost 4 bases. The CDR3 totals 15 residues. CDR1 is GTSNPN and CDR2 is SVGIG in the germline V gene (reference sequence).

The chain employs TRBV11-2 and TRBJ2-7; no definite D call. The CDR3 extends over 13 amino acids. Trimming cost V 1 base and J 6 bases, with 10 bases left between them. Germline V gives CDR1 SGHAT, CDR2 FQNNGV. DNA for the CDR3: TGTGCCAGCAGCTTAGGTCAGCTCGTCGAGCAGTACTTC. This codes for CASSLGQLVEQYF.

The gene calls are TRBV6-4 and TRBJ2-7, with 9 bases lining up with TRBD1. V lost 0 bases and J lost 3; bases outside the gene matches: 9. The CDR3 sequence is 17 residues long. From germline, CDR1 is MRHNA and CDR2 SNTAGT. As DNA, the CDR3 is TGTGCCAGCAGTGACTCGACTAACAGGGGGCCTTACTACGAGCAGTACTTC. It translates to CASSDSTNRGPYYEQYF.

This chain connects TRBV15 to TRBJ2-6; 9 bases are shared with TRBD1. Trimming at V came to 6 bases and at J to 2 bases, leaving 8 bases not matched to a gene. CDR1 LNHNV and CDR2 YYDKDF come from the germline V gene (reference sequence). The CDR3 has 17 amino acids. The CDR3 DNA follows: TGTGCCACCAGGAGACAGGGGGGAGTAGCTGGGGCCAACGTCCTGACTTTC. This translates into CATRRQGGVAGANVLTF.

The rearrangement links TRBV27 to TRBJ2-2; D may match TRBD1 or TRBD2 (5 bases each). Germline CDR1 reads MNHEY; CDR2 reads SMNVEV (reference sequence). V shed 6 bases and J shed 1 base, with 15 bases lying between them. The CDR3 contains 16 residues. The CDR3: CASRFGWGRNTGELFF. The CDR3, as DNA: TGTGCCAGCAGATTTGGGTGGGGACGGAACACCGGGGAGCTGTTTTTT.

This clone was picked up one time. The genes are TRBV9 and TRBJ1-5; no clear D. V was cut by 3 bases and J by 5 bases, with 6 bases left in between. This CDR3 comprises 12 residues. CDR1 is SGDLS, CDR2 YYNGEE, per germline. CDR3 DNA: TGTGCCAGCAGCGCCGGGGATCAGCCCCAGCATTTT. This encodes CASSAGDQPQHF.

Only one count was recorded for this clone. CDR3 sequence reads: CASSSQGTEQYF. The CDR3 bases are TGTGCCAGCAGCTCCCAGGGTACCGAGCAGTACTTC. The chain employs TRBV28 and TRBJ2-7; tentatively, D is TRBD1 (5 bases). The germline V and J ends were trimmed by 6 bases and 6 bases, with 12 bases remaining between them. Germline V CDR1 and CDR2: MDHEN, SYDVKM. This CDR3 comprises 12 residues.

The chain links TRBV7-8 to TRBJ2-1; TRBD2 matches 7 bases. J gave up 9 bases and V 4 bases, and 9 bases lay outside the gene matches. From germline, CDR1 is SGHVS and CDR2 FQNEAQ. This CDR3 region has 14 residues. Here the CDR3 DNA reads TGTGCCAGCAGCTCAATGGGAGGGCCGGGTGAGCAGTTCTTC. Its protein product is CASSSMGGPGEQFF.

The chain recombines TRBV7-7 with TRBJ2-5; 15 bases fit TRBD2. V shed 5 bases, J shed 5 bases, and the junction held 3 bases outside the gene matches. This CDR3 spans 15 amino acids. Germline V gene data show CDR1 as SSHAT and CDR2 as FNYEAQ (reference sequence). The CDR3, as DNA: TGTGCCAGCAGCACGGGACTAGCGGGAGGCGAGACCCAGTACTTC. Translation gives CASSTGLAGGETQYF.

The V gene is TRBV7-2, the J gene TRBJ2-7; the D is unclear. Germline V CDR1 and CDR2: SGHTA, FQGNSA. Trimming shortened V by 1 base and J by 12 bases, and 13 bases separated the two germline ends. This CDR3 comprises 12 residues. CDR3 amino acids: CASSLGSYFWYF. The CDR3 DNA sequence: TGTGCCAGCAGCTTAGGGTCCTATTTTTGGTACTTC.

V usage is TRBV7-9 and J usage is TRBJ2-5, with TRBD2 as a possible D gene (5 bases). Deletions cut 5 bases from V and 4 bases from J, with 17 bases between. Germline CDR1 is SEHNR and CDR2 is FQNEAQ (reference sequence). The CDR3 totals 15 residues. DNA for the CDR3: TGTGCCAGCAGCCAAGGAGGTCAAGAGGGAGAGACCCAGTACTTC. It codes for CASSQGGQEGETQYF. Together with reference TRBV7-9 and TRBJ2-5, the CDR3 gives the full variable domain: DTGVSQNPRHKITKRGQNVTFRCDPISEHNRLYWYRQTLGQGPEFLTYFQNEAQLEKSRLLSDRFSAERPKGSFSTLEIQRTEQGDSAMYLCASSQGGQEGETQYFGPGTRLLVL.

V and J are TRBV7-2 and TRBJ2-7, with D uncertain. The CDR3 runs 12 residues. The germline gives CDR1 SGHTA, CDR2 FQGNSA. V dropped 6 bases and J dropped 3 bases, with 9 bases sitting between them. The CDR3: CASSRGDYEQYF. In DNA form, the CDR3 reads TGTGCCAGCAGTAGAGGAGACTACGAGCAGTACTTC.

The CDR3 coding sequence is TGTGCCAGCAGTGGACGACAGAACACTGAAGCTTTCTTT. Protein product: CASSGRQNTEAFF. V and J are TRBV6-6 and TRBJ1-1; no clear D gene. The CDR3 is 13 residues long. CDR1 and CDR2 (germline): MNHNY, SVGAGI (reference sequence). V lost 5 bases, J lost 1 base, and 8 bases lay in between.

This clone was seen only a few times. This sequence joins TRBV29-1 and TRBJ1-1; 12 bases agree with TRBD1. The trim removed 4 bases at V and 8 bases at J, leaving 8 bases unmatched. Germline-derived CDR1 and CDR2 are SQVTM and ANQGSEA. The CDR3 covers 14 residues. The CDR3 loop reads CSVVGTGGLVEAFF. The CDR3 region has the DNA TGCAGCGTTGTAGGGACAGGGGGCCTCGTGGAAGCTTTCTTT.